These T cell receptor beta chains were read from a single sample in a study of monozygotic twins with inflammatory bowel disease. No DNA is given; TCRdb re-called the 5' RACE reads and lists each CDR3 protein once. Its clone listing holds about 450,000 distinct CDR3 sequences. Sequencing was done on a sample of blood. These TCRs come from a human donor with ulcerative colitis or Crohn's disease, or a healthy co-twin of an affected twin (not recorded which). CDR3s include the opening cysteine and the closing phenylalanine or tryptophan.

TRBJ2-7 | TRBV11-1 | CASSSYQGAQTEQYF
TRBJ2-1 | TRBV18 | CASSAQRTYNEQFF
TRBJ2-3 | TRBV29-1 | CSVAGQLTDTQYF
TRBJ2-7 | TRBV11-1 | CASSLGQLGASYSYEQYF
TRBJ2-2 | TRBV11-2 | CASSSLHTGKINTGELFF
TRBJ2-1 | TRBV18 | CASSPGLISIYSSYNEQFF
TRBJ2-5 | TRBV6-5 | CASSYSARLEVMETQYF
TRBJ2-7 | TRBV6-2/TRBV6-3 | CASRGSGTGFDEQYF
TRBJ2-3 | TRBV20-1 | CSVPDRISTDTQYF
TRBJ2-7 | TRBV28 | CASSLRQPAWQYF
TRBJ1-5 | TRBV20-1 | CSASLQGSGQPQHF
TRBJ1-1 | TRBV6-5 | CASSSLTGGNTEAFF
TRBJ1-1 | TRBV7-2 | CASSVGTGLTEAFF
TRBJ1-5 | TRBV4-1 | CASSQGQGRQPQHF
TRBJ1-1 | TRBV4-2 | CASSPNTGARINTEAFF
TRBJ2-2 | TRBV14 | CASSHGQGAGELFF
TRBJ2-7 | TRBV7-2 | CASSLRGSGWAYEQYF
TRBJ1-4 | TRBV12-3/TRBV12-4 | CASTRQGANEKLFF
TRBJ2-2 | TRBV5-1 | CASSITGTGNTGELFF
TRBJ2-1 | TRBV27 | CASRGAGGLYNEQFF
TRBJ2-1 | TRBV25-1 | CASSESEAYNEQFF
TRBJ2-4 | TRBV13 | CASSQRSRVAKNIQYF
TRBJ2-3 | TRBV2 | CASSASGHEVTDTQYF
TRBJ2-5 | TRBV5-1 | CASSLGLAASGETQYF
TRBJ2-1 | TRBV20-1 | CSAPELGLYNEQFF
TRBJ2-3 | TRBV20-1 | CSAVGLVMTDTQYF
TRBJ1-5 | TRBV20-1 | CSARGMGYSNQPQHF
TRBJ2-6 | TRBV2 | CASSSRFGPTLGGANVLTF
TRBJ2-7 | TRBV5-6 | CASSKREYWGPYEQYF
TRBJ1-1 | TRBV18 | CASSPRGPNTEAFF
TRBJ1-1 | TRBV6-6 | CASSTTGQGSEAFF
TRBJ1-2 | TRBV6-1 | CASLPGTGHYGYTF
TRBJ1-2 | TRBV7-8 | CASSLAPAPLGGYTF
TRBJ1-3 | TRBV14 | CASSQEMGTGSGNTIYF
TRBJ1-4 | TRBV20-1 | CSAKDRQLSENEKLFF
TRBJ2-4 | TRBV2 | CASSEARIGQYF
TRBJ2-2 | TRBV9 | CASSVVASGGGELFF
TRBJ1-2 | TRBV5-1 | CASSLQGSDGYTF
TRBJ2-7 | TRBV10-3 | CAISELISSEQYF
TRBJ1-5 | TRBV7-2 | CASSPETGANQPQHF
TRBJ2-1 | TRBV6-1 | CASSRPGAGHDEQFF